This TCR beta chain was identified in a study of PD-1 blockade in classical Hodgkin lymphoma. The repertoire was sequenced with immunoSEQ multiplex PCR; TCRdb's copy has only in-frame clones and lacks some. The sample lists about 20,000 clones, 75% to 90% occurring once. Relapses following autologous stem cell transplantation were seen in all patients, with brentuximab vedotin exposure varying. Patients reached a best response of complete response, partial response or progressive disease. This clone occurred once. Its specificity is not known. Findings and caveats of the study: When set against healthy donors, newly diagnosed patients were reported to show lower baseline TCR diversity.

The CDR3 is made up of 17 amino acids. Germline CDR1 reads LNHNV; CDR2 reads YYDKDF (reference sequence). Trimming shortened V by 0 bases and J by 0 bases, and 15 bases separated the two germline ends. Sequencing used peripheral blood mononuclear cells (PBMCs), obtained at baseline. The sequence was obtained from a human donor with classical Hodgkin lymphoma. The chain is built from TRBV15 and TRBJ2-7, with D unclear. In DNA form, the CDR3 reads TGTGCCACCAGCAGAGAATTGGCCACCCTTCCCTCCTACGAGCAGTACTTC. Translation gives CATSRELATLPSYEQYF.